Each of the 15 T cell receptor beta chains below was sequenced from the same sample in a study of early T cells in non-severe SARS-CoV-2 infection. TCRdb ran MiXCR on the 5' RACE reads and lists one entry per CDR3 protein. The sample comprises around 75,000 distinct CDR3 sequences, roughly a tenth of which are singletons, and 5.9% rests with the top ten. Sequencing was done on a sample of whole blood. The receptor source for this set is an adult who was a healthcare worker with PCR-confirmed SARS-CoV-2 infection or an uninfected control (not recorded which).

This clonotype has at least ten counts. The chain couples TRBV20-1 to TRBJ2-1, with D tentatively TRBD1 or TRBD2 (5 bases each). V was pared by 8 bases and J by 6 bases, with 14 bases between. Germline V gives CDR1 DFQATT, CDR2 SNEGSKA (reference sequence). There are 12 residues in the CDR3. CDR3 loop: CSWGNRRNEQFF. CDR3 DNA sequence: TGCAGTTGGGGGAACCGCCGCAATGAGCAGTTCTTC.

This clonotype has a handful of counts. The chain links TRBV7-2 to TRBJ2-3; 7 bases line up with TRBD2. The CDR3 spans 14 residues. Trimming removed 6 bases from V and 5 bases from J; junction bases left unmatched: 8. From germline, CDR1 is SGHTA and CDR2 FQGNSA. For the CDR3, the DNA is TGTGCCAGCAGGGAAGCGGGGAATGGAGATACGCAGTATTTT. It codes for CASREAGNGDTQYF.

In its sample, this clonotype was seen many times. The J gene is TRBJ2-3, the V gene TRBV9; D is ambiguous. The germline CDR1 and CDR2 sequences are SGDLS and YYNGEE. The V gene lost 4 bases and the J gene lost 1 base, with 16 bases spanning the gap. There are 16 residues in the CDR3. The CDR3 DNA is TGTGCCAGCAGCTTTTCTGGCAGTAGTGGCACAGATACGCAGTATTTT. Amino acids: CASSFSGSSGTDTQYF.

CDR3 in DNA: TGCAGTGCTAGAGATTCGACCAGGGGAGATGGCTACACCTTC. Translated, it gives CSARDSTRGDGYTF. The J gene is TRBJ1-2, the V gene TRBV20-1; tentative D call: TRBD1 (6 bases). Per the germline V gene, CDR1 is DFQATT and CDR2 is SNEGSKA (reference sequence). CDR3 length equals 14 residues. The ends were cut back, 0 bases at V and 6 bases at J, with 14 bases in the middle.

This clonotype was observed many times. The CDR3 DNA follows: TGTGCCAGCAGCTATGGGGGACACCGAGGGGCTAACTATGGCTACACCTTC. This encodes CASSYGGHRGANYGYTF. The V call is TRBV7-2, the J call TRBJ1-2; a weak D match, TRBD1 (6 bases). Trimming shortened V by 4 bases and J by 0 bases, and 18 bases separated the two germline ends. The CDR3 has 17 amino acids. Germline V lookup: CDR1 SGHTA, CDR2 FQGNSA.

This clonotype has more than one count but fewer than ten. The chain has TRBV20-1 and TRBJ2-7, with D possibly TRBD2 on 6 matching bases. V dropped 3 bases and J dropped 2 bases, with 17 bases sitting between them. This CDR3 is 15 amino acids long. CDR1 and CDR2 (germline): DFQATT, SNEGSKA (reference sequence). The DNA of the CDR3 is TGCAGTGCTAGGGGGTCCCGGGGGAATCCCTACGAGCAGTACTTC. Protein sequence: CSARGSRGNPYEQYF.

In the case of this clonotype: Given a much more abundant clone one base away, this may be a read error. V usage is TRBV5-4 and J usage is TRBJ2-7; 7 bases map to TRBD1. The CDR3 runs to 16 residues. V shed 5 bases and J 3 bases; nucleotides not matched to a gene: 14. Germline V gene data show CDR1 as SGHNT and CDR2 as YYREEE (reference sequence). The CDR3 spells CASRLSGGDYRYEQYF. CDR3 nucleotide sequence: TGTGCCAGCAGGTTGTCAGGGGGAGATTACCGCTACGAGCAGTACTTC.

Details on this clonotype: A read error is possible here, since a much larger clone lies one base away. V and J are TRBV29-1 and TRBJ1-2; 7 bases align to TRBD1. J gave up 10 bases and V 6 bases, and 8 bases lay outside the gene matches. CDR3 size: 11 residues. The germline CDR1 and CDR2 sequences are SQVTM and ANQGSEA. CDR3 DNA: TGCAGCGTGGGGACAGCGAGAGACTACACCTTC. Its protein is CSVGTARDYTF. Together with reference TRBV29-1 and TRBJ1-2, the CDR3 gives the full variable domain: SAVISQKPSRDICQRGTSLTIQCQVDSQVTMMFWYRQQPGQSLTLIATANQGSEATYESGFVIDKFPISRPNLTFSTLTVSNMSPEDSSIYLCSVGTARDYTFGSGTRLTVV.

This clonotype was detected a few times. The chain is built from TRBV20-1 and TRBJ2-4; tentative D call: TRBD2 (6 bases). V was shortened by 6 bases and J by 7 bases, with 16 bases between the two germline ends. The CDR3 has 13 residues. CDR1 and CDR2 from the germline V gene are DFQATT and SNEGSKA (reference sequence). CDR3 in amino acids: CSAIIQEGNIQYF. The CDR3 DNA reads as TGCAGTGCAATAATACAGGAGGGGAACATTCAGTACTTC.

In its sample, this clonotype was seen a few times. The gene calls are TRBV28 and TRBJ2-3, with D tentatively TRBD2 (6 bases). The V end was cut by 7 bases, the J end by 4 bases, with 21 bases between. The CDR3 is 16 amino acids. Per germline, CDR1 MDHEN and CDR2 SYDVKM. Here the CDR3 reads CASITGGRFRSDTQYF. CDR3 in DNA: TGTGCCAGCATCACCGGGGGTCGATTCCGTTCAGATACGCAGTATTTT.

This clonotype was observed at least ten times. The chain combines TRBV20-1 with TRBJ2-3, with TRBD2 identical over 12 bases. Germline V gene lookup returns CDR1 DFQATT and CDR2 SNEGSKA (reference sequence). CDR3 length: 14 amino acids. The ends lost 3 bases at V and 7 bases at J; junction bases unmatched: 5. The CDR3 spells CSARTSGGLNTQYF. The CDR3 nucleotides are TGCAGTGCTAGGACTAGCGGGGGCTTGAATACGCAGTATTTT.

This clonotype was recorded at least ten times. V and J are TRBV5-6 and TRBJ1-5; possibly TRBD1 for D (5 bases). With 4 bases removed from V and 3 bases from J, the gap between germline ends came to 11 bases. This CDR3 has 14 amino acids. CDR1 and CDR2 (germline): SGHDT, YYEEEE. CDR3 sequence reads: CASSHGAINQPQHF. As DNA, the CDR3 is TGTGCCAGCAGCCACGGGGCAATCAATCAGCCCCAGCATTTT.

The J gene is TRBJ2-1, the V gene TRBV20-1; tentatively, D is TRBD2 (6 bases). V was pared by 3 bases and J by 0 bases, with 12 bases between. This CDR3 has 15 residues. Germline CDR1 DFQATT, CDR2 SNEGSKA (reference sequence). The DNA for the CDR3 is TGCAGTGCTAGGAAGTCGGGGGACTCCTACAATGAGCAGTTCTTC. The encoded protein is CSARKSGDSYNEQFF.

The table lists this clonotype with many counts. The DNA for the CDR3 is TGTGCCAGCAGGTCGGAGTTCACTGAAGCTTTCTTT. It encodes CASRSEFTEAFF. V gene TRBV12-3 or TRBV12-4 combines with J gene TRBJ1-1; D ambiguous. V dropped 6 bases and J dropped 4 bases, with 9 bases sitting between them. This CDR3 comprises 12 residues.

By sample share, this clonotype is large. This chain connects TRBV29-1 to TRBJ2-3; 10 nucleotides match TRBD1. The germline gives CDR1 SQVTM, CDR2 ANQGSEA. Trimming removed 6 bases from V and 5 bases from J; junction bases left unmatched: 2. The CDR3 loop spans 12 amino acids. The CDR3: CSVGQGGDTQYF. The CDR3 DNA reads TGCAGCGTCGGACAGGGGGGAGATACGCAGTATTTT.